This is a list of T cell receptor beta chains from one sample in a study of CD8 T cells in Susac syndrome. TCRdb fed the immunoSEQ multiplex PCR reads into MiXCR, producing one record per CDR3 protein. The sample includes around 62,000 distinct CDR3 sequences, more than 80% of them seen just once. Sequenced: CD8+ T cells from PBMCs. The receptors come from a human donor in good health. The conserved cysteine and the conserved F or W are not part of the CDR3 here. The D gene is left open where the match is weak. The size of a clone is reported for some rows only, either as once, few or many, or as a class for expanded clones.

TRBJ2-1,TRBV30,TRBD2,.,ACTVAGGHYNEQF
TRBJ2-2,TRBV28,.,.,ASSLSRSQGSNTGELF
TRBJ2-2,TRBV25-1,.,.,ASGEREHGELF
TRBJ2-3,TRBV5-1,.,.,ASSLLSDTQY
TRBJ2-2,TRBV7-8,.,.,ASSFGFTGELF
TRBJ1-4,TRBV12-3/TRBV12-4,.,.,ASSFRGWGSAEKLF
TRBJ2-5,TRBV7-3,.,.,ASSFGGSETQY
TRBJ1-1,TRBV10-3,.,.,ASAQTTNTEAF
TRBJ2-2,TRBV28,.,.,ASSFDTGELF
TRBJ2-1,TRBV4-1,.,.,ATRGVESYNEQF
TRBJ2-7,TRBV4-1,.,.,ASSLQPGQVNYEQY
TRBJ2-5,TRBV6-5,TRBD2,.,ASSFSGGPETQY
TRBJ1-5,TRBV12-3/TRBV12-4,.,once,ASSLALRVDAPQH
TRBJ2-7,TRBV29-1,.,.,SVEDRFSGPESTYEQY
TRBJ2-2,TRBV12-5,.,.,ASGLVRSNTGELF
TRBJ2-7,TRBV18,.,.,ASSRGDVSYEQY
TRBJ2-7,TRBV10-2,TRBD2,once,ASHPPRGDAYEQY
TRBJ1-1,TRBV5-6,.,.,ASSSENTEAF
TRBJ1-6,TRBV12-3/TRBV12-4,.,.,APLSRGPGPYNSPLH
TRBJ2-1,TRBV5-4,.,.,ASSFSEYYNEQF
TRBJ2-1,TRBV4-3,TRBD2,.,ASSQAAGLAGPNEQF
TRBJ1-1,TRBV9,.,.,ASSVGDNTEAF
TRBJ1-2,TRBV6-5,.,.,ASRGRPGNYGYT
TRBJ1-2,TRBV13,.,.,ASSLEVRGGYT
TRBJ2-7,TRBV4-3,.,.,ASSSDTSSYEQY
TRBJ1-1,TRBV13,.,.,ASSLWGGGTEAF
TRBJ1-5,TRBV4-1,TRBD1,.,ASSQEGTGINQPQH
TRBJ2-1,TRBV5-4,TRBD1,.,ASREGTGYNEQF
TRBJ1-6,TRBV6-1,TRBD1,once,ASSALGQDDYNSPLH
TRBJ2-6,TRBV7-9,.,.,ASSLARGTEDVLT
TRBJ2-3,TRBV9,TRBD2,once,ASSVSSGGDTDTQY
TRBJ1-1,TRBV5-6,.,.,ASSSLDSMNTEAF
TRBJ1-2,TRBV2,.,.,AGGGSPGNYGYT
TRBJ1-1,TRBV4-1,.,.,ASSHRTPKQTEAF
TRBJ2-5,TRBV4-1,.,.,ASSQVVKKETQY
TRBJ2-3,TRBV20-1,TRBD2,once,SARDPAGGTDTQY
TRBJ2-1,TRBV9,TRBD2,.,ASSAPGRGAYNEQF
TRBJ1-5,TRBV6-2/TRBV6-3,TRBD1,.,ASSYLGQIWNQPQH
TRBJ2-3,TRBV20-1,.,.,SARPGDTQY
TRBJ2-7,TRBV4-3,.,.,ASSQDAQGTYEQY
TRBJ1-6,TRBV7-9,.,once,ASSLEGNSPLH